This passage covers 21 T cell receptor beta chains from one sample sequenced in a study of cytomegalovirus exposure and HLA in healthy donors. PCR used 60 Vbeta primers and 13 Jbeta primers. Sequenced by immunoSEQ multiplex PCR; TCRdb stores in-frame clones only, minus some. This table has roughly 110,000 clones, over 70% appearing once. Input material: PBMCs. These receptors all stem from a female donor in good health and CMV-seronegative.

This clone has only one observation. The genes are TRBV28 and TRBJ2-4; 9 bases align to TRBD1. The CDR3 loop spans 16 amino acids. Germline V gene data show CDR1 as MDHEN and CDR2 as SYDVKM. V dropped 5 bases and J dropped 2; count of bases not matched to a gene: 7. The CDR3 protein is CASSLPGTGTKNIQYF. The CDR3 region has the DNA TGTGCCAGCAGTCTGCCCGGGACAGGGACCAAAAACATTCAGTACTTC.

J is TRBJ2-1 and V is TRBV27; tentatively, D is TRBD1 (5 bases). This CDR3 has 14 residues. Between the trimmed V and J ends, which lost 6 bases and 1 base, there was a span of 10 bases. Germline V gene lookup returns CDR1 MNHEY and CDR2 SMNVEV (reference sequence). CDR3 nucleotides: TGTGCCAGCAGAGGGGTAGGGTCCTACAATGAGCAGTTCTTC. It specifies CASRGVGSYNEQFF.

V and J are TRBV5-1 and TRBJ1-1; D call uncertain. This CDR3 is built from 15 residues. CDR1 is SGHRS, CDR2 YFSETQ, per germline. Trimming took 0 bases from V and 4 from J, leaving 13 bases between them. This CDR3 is CASSLAGKGGTEAFF. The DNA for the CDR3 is TGCGCCAGCAGCTTGGCCGGGAAGGGCGGCACTGAAGCTTTCTTT.

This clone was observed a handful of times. CDR3: CASSYDRDGNTEAFF. For the CDR3, the DNA is TGTGCCAGCAGTTACGACAGGGACGGGAACACTGAAGCTTTCTTT. This rearrangement joins TRBV6-5 to TRBJ1-1; 7 bases align to TRBD1. The trim removed 2 bases at V and 1 base at J, leaving 4 bases unmatched. The CDR3 has 15 residues. CDR1 MNHEY and CDR2 SVGAGI come from the germline V gene.

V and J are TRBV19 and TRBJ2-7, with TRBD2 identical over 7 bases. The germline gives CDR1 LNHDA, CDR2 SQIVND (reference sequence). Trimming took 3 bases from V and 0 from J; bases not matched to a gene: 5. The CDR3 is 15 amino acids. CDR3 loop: CASSMAAGDSYEQYF. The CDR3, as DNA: TGTGCCAGTAGTATGGCGGCGGGGGACTCCTACGAGCAGTACTTC.

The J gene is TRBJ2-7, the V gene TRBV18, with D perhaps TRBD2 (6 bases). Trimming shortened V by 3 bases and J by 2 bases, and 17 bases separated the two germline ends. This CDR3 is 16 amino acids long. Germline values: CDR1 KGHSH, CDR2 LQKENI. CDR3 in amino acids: CASSPVAGQGAYEQYF. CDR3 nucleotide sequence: TGTGCCAGCTCACCGGTGGCGGGGCAGGGAGCCTACGAGCAGTACTTC.

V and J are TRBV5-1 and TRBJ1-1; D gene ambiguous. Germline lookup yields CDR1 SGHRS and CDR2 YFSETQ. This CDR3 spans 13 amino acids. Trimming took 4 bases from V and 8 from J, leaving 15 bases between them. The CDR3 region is CASSLRDLTEAFF. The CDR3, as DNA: TGCGCCAGCAGCCTCCGAGATTTGACAGAAGCTTTCTTT.

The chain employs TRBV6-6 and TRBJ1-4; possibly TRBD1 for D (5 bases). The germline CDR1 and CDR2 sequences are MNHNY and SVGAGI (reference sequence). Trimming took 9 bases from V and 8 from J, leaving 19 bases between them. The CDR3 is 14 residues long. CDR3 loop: CASVDAGGGEKLFF. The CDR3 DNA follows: TGTGCCAGTGTAGATGCGGGGGGAGGGGAAAAACTGTTTTTT.

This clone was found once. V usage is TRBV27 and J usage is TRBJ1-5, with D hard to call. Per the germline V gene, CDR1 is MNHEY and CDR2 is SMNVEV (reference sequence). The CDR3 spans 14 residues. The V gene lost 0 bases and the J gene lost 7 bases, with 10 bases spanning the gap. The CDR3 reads CASSLSRGRQPQHF. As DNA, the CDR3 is TGTGCCAGCAGTTTATCCCGAGGGCGCCAGCCCCAGCATTTT.

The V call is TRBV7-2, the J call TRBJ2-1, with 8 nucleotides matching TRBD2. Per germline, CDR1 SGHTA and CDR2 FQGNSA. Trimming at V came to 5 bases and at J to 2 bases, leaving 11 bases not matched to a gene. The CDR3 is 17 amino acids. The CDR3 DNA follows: TGTGCCAGCAGCCCGCGGGGGGTGGGGACGGCCTACAATGAGCAGTTCTTC. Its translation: CASSPRGVGTAYNEQFF.

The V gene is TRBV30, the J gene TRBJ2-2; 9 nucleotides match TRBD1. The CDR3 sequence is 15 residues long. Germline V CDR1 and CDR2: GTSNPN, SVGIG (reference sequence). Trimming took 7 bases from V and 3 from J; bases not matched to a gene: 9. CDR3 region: CASTAGTGYTGELFF. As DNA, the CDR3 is TGTGCCTCTACAGCCGGGACAGGGTACACCGGGGAGCTGTTTTTT. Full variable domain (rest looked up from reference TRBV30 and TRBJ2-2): SQTIHQWPATLVQPVGSPLSLECTVEGTSNPNLYWYRQAAGRGLQLLFYSVGIGQISSEVPQNLSASRPQDRQFILSSKKLLLSDSGFYLCASTAGTGYTGELFFGEGSRLTVL.

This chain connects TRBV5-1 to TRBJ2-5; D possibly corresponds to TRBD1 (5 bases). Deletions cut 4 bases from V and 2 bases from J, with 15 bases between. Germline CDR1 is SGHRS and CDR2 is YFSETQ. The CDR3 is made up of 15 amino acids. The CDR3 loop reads CASSGSRTKQETQYF. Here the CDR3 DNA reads TGCGCCAGCAGCGGATCCCGGACAAAACAAGAGACCCAGTACTTC.

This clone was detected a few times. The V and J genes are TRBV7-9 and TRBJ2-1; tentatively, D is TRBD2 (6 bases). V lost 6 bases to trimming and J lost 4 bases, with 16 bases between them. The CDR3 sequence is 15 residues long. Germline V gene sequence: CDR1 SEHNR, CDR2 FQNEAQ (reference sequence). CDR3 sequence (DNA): TGTGCCAGCAGTTCCGGGAGCTTGAGGTACAATGAGCAGTTCTTC. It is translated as CASSSGSLRYNEQFF.

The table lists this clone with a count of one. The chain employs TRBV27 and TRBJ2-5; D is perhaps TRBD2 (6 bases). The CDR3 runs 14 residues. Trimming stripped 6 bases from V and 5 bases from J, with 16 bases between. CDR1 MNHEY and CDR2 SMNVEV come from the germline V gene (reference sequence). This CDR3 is CASSRQPGGETQYF. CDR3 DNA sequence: TGTGCCAGCAGCAGACAACCCGGAGGGGAGACCCAGTACTTC.

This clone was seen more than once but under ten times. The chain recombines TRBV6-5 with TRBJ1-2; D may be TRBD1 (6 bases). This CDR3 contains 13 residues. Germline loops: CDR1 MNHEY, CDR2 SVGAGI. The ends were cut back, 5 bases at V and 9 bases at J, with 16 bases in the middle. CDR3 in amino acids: CASSTGTSLSYTF. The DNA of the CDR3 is TGTGCCAGCAGTACCGGGACATCACTCAGCTACACCTTC.

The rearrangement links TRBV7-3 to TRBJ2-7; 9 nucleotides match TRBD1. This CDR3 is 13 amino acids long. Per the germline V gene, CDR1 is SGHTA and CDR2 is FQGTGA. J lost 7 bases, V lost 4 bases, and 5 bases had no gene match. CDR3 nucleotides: TGTGCCAGCAGCTCGGACAGGGGAGGGGAGCAGTACTTC. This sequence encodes CASSSDRGGEQYF.

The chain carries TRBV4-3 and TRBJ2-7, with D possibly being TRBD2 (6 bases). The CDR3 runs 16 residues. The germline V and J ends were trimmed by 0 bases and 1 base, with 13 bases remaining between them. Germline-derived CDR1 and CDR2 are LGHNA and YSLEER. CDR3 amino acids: CASSQESAGPSYEQYF. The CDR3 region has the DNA TGCGCCAGCAGCCAAGAATCGGCGGGACCTTCCTACGAGCAGTACTTC.

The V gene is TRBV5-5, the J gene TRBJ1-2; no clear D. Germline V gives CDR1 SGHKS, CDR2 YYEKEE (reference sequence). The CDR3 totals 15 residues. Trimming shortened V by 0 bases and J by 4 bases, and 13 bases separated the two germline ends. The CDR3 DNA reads TGTGCCAGCAGCTTGGTGCACAGAACGAGCTATGGCTACACCTTC. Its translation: CASSLVHRTSYGYTF.

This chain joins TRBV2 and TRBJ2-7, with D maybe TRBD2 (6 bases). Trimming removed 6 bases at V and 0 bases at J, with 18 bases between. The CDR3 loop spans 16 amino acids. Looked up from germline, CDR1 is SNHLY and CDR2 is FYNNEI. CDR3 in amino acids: CASREGGLRPSYEQYF. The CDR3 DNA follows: TGTGCCAGCAGGGAGGGCGGGCTCAGACCCTCCTACGAGCAGTACTTC.

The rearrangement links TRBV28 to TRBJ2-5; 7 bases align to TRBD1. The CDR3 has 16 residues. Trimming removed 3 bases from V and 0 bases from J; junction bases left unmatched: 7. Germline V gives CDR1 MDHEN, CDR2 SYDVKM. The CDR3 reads CASSFLGTAYQETQYF. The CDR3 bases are TGTGCCAGCAGTTTCCTCGGGACAGCCTACCAAGAGACCCAGTACTTC.

CDR3 bases: TGTGCCAGCAGCCCTAGGGTGCAGGGTGGGCTGTTTTTT. Its protein product is CASSPRVQGGLFF. The V gene is TRBV7-2, the J gene TRBJ2-2, with TRBD1 as a possible D gene (5 bases). Trimming took 5 bases from V and 13 from J, leaving 17 bases between them. The CDR3 extends over 13 amino acids. The germline V gene has CDR1 SGHTA and CDR2 FQGNSA.